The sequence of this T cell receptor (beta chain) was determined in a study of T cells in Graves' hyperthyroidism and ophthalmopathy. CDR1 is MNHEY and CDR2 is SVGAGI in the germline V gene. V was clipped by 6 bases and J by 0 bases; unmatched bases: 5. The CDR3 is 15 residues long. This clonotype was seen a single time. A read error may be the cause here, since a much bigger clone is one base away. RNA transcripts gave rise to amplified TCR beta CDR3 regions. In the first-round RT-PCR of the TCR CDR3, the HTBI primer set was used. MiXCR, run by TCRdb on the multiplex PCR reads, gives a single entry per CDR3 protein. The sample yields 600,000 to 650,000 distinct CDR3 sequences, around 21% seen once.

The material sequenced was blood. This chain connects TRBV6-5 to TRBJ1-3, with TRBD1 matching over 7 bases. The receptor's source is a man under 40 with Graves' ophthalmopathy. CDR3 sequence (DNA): TGTGCCAGCAGATACGGACAGGCCTCTGGAAACACCATATATTTT. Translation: CASRYGQASGNTIYF.